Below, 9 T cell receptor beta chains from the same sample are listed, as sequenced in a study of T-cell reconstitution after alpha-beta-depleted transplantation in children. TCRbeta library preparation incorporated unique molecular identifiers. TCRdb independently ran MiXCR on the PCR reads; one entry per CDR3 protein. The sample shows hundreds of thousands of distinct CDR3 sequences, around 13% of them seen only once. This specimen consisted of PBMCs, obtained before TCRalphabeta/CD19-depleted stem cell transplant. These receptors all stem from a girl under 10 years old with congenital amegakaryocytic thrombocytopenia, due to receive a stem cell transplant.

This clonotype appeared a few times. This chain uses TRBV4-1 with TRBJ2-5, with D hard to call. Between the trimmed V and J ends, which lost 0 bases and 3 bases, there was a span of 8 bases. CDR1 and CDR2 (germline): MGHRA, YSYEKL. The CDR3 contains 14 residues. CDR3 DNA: TGCGCCAGCAGCCAAGATGGTCTGGAAGAGACCCAGTACTTC. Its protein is CASSQDGLEETQYF.

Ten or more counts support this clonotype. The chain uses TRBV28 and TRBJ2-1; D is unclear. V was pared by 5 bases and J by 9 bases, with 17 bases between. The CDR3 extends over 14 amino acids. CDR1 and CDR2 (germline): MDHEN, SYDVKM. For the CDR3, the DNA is TGTGCCAGCAGTCCTAGTCTTGGGGTTGGTGAGCAGTTCTTC. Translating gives CASSPSLGVGEQFF.

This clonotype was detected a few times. CDR3 DNA: TGTGCCAGCAGTTACTCTATGGGCAGGGGGAATGAGCAGTTCTTC. Translated, it gives CASSYSMGRGNEQFF. The chain employs TRBV6-5 and TRBJ2-1; the match to TRBD1 covers 7 bases. There are 15 residues in the CDR3. Germline V CDR1 and CDR2: MNHEY, SVGAGI. The J segment lost 7 bases and the V segment lost 0 bases, leaving 6 bases of the junction unmatched.

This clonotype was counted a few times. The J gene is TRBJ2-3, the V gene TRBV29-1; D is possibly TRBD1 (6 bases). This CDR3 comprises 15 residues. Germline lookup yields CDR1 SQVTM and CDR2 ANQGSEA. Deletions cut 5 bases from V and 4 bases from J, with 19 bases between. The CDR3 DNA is TGCAGCGTTATAACCGGGACAACAATTCCAGATACGCAGTATTTT. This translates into CSVITGTTIPDTQYF.

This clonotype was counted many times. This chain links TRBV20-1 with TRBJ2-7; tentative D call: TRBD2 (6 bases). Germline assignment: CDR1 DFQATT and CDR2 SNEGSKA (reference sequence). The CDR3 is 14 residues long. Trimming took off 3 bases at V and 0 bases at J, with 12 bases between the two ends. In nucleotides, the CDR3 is TGCAGTGCTAGCCTCGGGAGTTTCTCCTACGAGCAGTACTTC. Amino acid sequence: CSASLGSFSYEQYF.

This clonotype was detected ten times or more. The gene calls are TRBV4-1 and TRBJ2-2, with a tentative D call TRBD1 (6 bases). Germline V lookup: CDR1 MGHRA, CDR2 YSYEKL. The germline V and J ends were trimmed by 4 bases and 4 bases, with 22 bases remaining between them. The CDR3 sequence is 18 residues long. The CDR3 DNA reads TGCGCCAGCAGCCTCCTAGGGGGACGGCGAGTTAGCACCGGGGAGCTGTTTTTT. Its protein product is CASSLLGGRRVSTGELFF.

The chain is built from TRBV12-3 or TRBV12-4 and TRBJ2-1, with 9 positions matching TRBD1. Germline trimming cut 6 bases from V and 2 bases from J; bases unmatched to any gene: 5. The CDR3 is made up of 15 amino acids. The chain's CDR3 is CASRPGTGTYNEQFF. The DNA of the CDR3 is TGTGCCAGCAGACCTGGGACAGGGACCTACAATGAGCAGTTCTTC.

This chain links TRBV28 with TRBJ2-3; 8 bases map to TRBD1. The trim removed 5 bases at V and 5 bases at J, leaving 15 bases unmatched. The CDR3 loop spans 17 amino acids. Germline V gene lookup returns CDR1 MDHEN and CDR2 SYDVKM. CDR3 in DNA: TGTGCCAGCAGTCCTAGGGACAGGTCCCCGTACGTAGATACGCAGTATTTT. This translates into CASSPRDRSPYVDTQYF.

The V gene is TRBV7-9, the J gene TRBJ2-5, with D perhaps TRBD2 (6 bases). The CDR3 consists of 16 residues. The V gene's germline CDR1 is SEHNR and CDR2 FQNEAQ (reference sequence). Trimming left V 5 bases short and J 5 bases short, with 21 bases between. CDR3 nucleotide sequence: TGTGCCAGCAGCCCCACACCCCGGACTAAAGCGGAGACCCAGTACTTC. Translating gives CASSPTPRTKAETQYF.